One sample yielded the 12 T cell receptor beta chains listed below, sequenced in a study of blood T cell repertoires in COVID-19 (dated by TCRdb to 2018 to 2021). The library was made by the immunoSEQ multiplex PCR assay. TCRdb provides this immuneACCESS table in a form limited to in-frame rearrangements. Some clones are lacking; in checked studies, under half of them reflect an unresolved V gene, and why the rest are absent is not known. Present in this sample are some 190,000 clones, approximately 80% of which were seen just once. Under 10% of the sample is held by the ten biggest clonotypes. The sequenced sample was peripheral blood. The source of these receptors is a woman of 80 years or more with COVID-19, enrolled during active disease.

V gene TRBV7-9 combines with J gene TRBJ1-1; D unclear. Germline V lookup: CDR1 SEHNR, CDR2 FQNEAQ (reference sequence). Trimming left V 8 bases short and J 8 bases short, with 12 bases between. The CDR3 is made up of 11 amino acids. The CDR3 DNA follows: TGTGCCAGCTCACCCGCGGGGGAAGCTTTCTTT. Protein sequence: CASSPAGEAFF.

CDR3 coding DNA: TGTGCCAGCAGCGCACCCGGGACAGTGTATGGCTACACCTTC. This codes for CASSAPGTVYGYTF. V usage is TRBV9 and J usage is TRBJ1-2, with 7 bases lining up with TRBD1. The CDR3 spans 14 residues. Germline lookup yields CDR1 SGDLS and CDR2 YYNGEE. V dropped 3 bases and J dropped 5; count of bases not matched to a gene: 7.

The CDR3 here is CASMLVRGSYNEQFF. CDR3 DNA: TGTGCCAGCATGCTAGTCAGGGGTTCCTACAATGAGCAGTTCTTC. V and J are TRBV27 and TRBJ2-1, with D perhaps TRBD1 (6 bases). The CDR3 has 15 amino acids. CDR1 and CDR2 (germline): MNHEY, SMNVEV (reference sequence). Trimming cost V 7 bases and J 1 base, with 14 bases left between them.

The V gene is TRBV3-1 (or the pseudogene TRBV3-2), the J gene TRBJ1-5, with D unresolved. Germline V gene sequence: CDR1 LGHDT, CDR2 YNNKEL (reference sequence). This CDR3 has 13 residues. Trimming removed 1 base from V and 7 bases from J, with 8 bases in between. The CDR3 sequence: CASSQASLQPQHF. The DNA of the CDR3 is TGTGCCAGCAGCCAAGCCTCTCTCCAGCCCCAGCATTTT.

The rearrangement uses TRBV5-1 and TRBJ2-5; D may be TRBD1 (6 bases). The CDR3 is 14 amino acids. Trimming left V 4 bases short and J 3 bases short, with 13 bases between. Germline-derived CDR1 and CDR2 are SGHRS and YFSETQ. CDR3 sequence: CASSPLGQKETQYF. DNA for the CDR3: TGCGCCAGCAGCCCGCTAGGACAGAAAGAGACCCAGTACTTC.

The CDR3 here is CASSSRTGNQPQHF. The CDR3 nucleotides read TGTGCCAGCAGCTCCAGGACGGGGAATCAGCCCCAGCATTTT. The chain employs TRBV7-2 and TRBJ1-5; D is uncertain. The CDR3 extends over 14 amino acids. Deletions cut 4 bases from V and 4 bases from J, with 11 bases between. Germline values: CDR1 SGHTA, CDR2 FQGNSA. The variable domain in full, completed from reference TRBV7-2 and TRBJ1-5, reads GAGVSQSPSNKVTEKGKDVELRCDPISGHTALYWYRQSLGQGLEFLIYFQGNSAPDKSGLPSDRFSAERTGGSVSTLTIQRTQQEDSAVYLCASSSRTGNQPQHFGDGTRLSIL.

V gene TRBV5-1 combines with J gene TRBJ1-3, with D perhaps matching TRBD1 (5 bases). V was clipped by 4 bases and J by 5 bases, with 19 bases between them. Germline V gene sequence: CDR1 SGHRS, CDR2 YFSETQ. The CDR3 length is 16 residues. The CDR3 sequence is CASSTNPGKGRNTIYF. The CDR3 DNA sequence: TGCGCCAGCAGCACCAATCCAGGGAAGGGAAGAAACACCATATATTTT.

This chain links TRBV5-1 with TRBJ2-7; 15 nucleotides match TRBD2. Trimming at V came to 4 bases and at J to 3 bases, leaving 5 bases not matched to a gene. Germline CDR1 is SGHRS and CDR2 is YFSETQ. The CDR3 loop spans 16 amino acids. CDR3 DNA sequence: TGCGCCAGCAGCGTAGGGACTAGCGGGAGGATCTACGAGCAGTACTTC. Translating gives CASSVGTSGRIYEQYF. The full variable domain, completed using reference TRBV5-1 and TRBJ2-7, is KAGVTQTPRYLIKTRGQQVTLSCSPISGHRSVSWYQQTPGQGLQFLFEYFSETQRNKGNFPGRFSGRQFSNSRSEMNVSTLELGDSALYLCASSVGTSGRIYEQYFGPGTRLTVT.

This sequence joins TRBV7-9 and TRBJ1-2; 8 nucleotides match TRBD1. V dropped 2 bases and J dropped 6; count of bases not matched to a gene: 5. The length of the CDR3 is 14 residues. Germline V gives CDR1 SEHNR, CDR2 FQNEAQ (reference sequence). The CDR3 reads CASSLPGTGHGYTF. CDR3 DNA: TGTGCCAGCAGCTTACCCGGGACAGGCCATGGCTACACCTTC. The full variable domain, its missing parts supplied by reference TRBV7-9 and TRBJ1-2, is DTGVSQNPRHKITKRGQNVTFRCDPISEHNRLYWYRQTLGQGPEFLTYFQNEAQLEKSRLLSDRFSAERPKGSFSTLEIQRTEQGDSAMYLCASSLPGTGHGYTFGSGTRLTVV.

This clone has only a few counts. The chain employs TRBV6-5 and TRBJ1-1, with D hard to call. CDR3 length: 15 amino acids. V shed 7 bases and J shed 1 base, with 16 bases lying between them. Germline CDR1 reads MNHEY; CDR2 reads SVGAGI. CDR3 in amino acids: CASTSLWQSNTEAFF. The CDR3 DNA is TGTGCCAGCACTTCTTTGTGGCAGTCGAACACTGAAGCTTTCTTT.

The chain is built from TRBV4-1 and TRBJ1-3; a possible D gene is TRBD1 (5 bases). Trimming took off 4 bases at V and 4 bases at J, with 14 bases between the two ends. The CDR3 totals 15 residues. Germline V gives CDR1 MGHRA, CDR2 YSYEKL. DNA of the CDR3: TGCGCCAGCAGCCCGTCCAGGGTTATGGGAAACACCATATATTTT. Residues: CASSPSRVMGNTIYF.

As DNA, the CDR3 is TGTGCCAGCAGTCACGATCGCAGGGTGAGTAATGGCTACACCTTC. Amino acid sequence: CASSHDRRVSNGYTF. This chain links TRBV27 with TRBJ1-2; possible D gene TRBD1, 5 bases. CDR3 length: 15 amino acids. Trimming removed 5 bases from V and 6 bases from J, with 19 bases in between. Germline CDR1 MNHEY, CDR2 SMNVEV (reference sequence).